This note documents a single T cell receptor (beta chain) sequence. Antigen unknown. This entry belongs to a study of radiotherapy plus CTLA-4 blockade in lung cancer. Background on the study: Of all patients, over 15% responded objectively and approximately 31% showed disease control.

Study-level findings and limits: Researchers report tumor-derived TCR clones expanding in blood after radiotherapy plus ipilimumab. The best predictor of response was reported to be early blood T cell clone dynamics, with interferon-beta.

Some clones are missing from TCRdb's copy, which holds only in-frame ones; the method was immunoSEQ multiplex PCR. The table has some 18,000 clones, more than 70% seen once. The CDR3 length is 17 residues. The trim removed 5 bases at V and 0 bases at J, leaving 10 bases unmatched. The germline CDR1 and CDR2 sequences are SGHRS and YFSETQ. The sample consisted of peripheral blood, taken from a patient treated with radiotherapy plus ipilimumab. This chain connects TRBV5-1 to TRBJ2-3; TRBD2 aligns across 9 bases. The origin of this receptor is a human donor with non-small cell lung cancer whose response to radiotherapy plus ipilimumab could not be evaluated. CDR3 in amino acids: CASSPLAGSASTDTQYF. CDR3 coding DNA: TGCGCCAGCAGTCCGCTAGCGGGGTCCGCTAGCACAGATACGCAGTATTTT.